These 10 T cell receptor beta chains originate from one sample sequenced in a study of regulatory T cells in long-lasting Graves disease. The time point denotes: newly diagnosed GD, antithyroid drugs for less than 3 months. Scientists built the TCR library using RNA that was extracted from PBMCs. Assembly of TCR beta libraries relied on iRepertoire HTBI primers together with Arm-PCR of CDR3 regions. MiXCR was run by TCRdb on the multiplex PCR reads, yielding one entry per CDR3 protein. There are approximately 540,000 distinct CDR3 sequences in the sample; 12% occur only once, and around 10% lies in the top ten. This same sample was also taken into another study, of T cells in Graves' hyperthyroidism and ophthalmopathy.

This specimen consisted of peripheral blood mononuclear cells (PBMCs), obtained at new diagnosis, from a patient treated with antithyroid drugs. Receptor source: a woman aged 25 to 39 with Graves disease.

The table lists this clonotype with many counts. CDR3 loop: CASSLYDSTNIQYF. In DNA form, the CDR3 reads TGTGCCAGCAGTTTATACGACAGTACAAACATTCAGTACTTC. The V call is TRBV27, the J call TRBJ2-4, with D possibly being TRBD1 (5 bases). Deletions cut 1 base from V and 6 bases from J, with 10 bases between. CDR3 length: 14 amino acids. In germline, CDR1 is MNHEY, CDR2 SMNVEV (reference sequence).

There are many counts of this clonotype. This chain uses TRBV10-3 with TRBJ1-1; D unresolved. The CDR3 has 14 residues. Germline-derived CDR1 and CDR2 are ENHRY and SYGVKD. Trimming cost V 6 bases and J 0 bases, with 11 bases left between them. The CDR3 DNA reads TGTGCCATCAGCGTGGTCGGAATGAACACTGAAGCTTTCTTT. Encoded protein: CAISVVGMNTEAFF.

This clonotype was seen many times. J is TRBJ1-1 and V is TRBV6-2 or TRBV6-3; D unclear. The germline V gene has CDR1 MNHEY and CDR2 SVGEGT. V lost 4 bases and J 1 base, leaving 7 bases between the germline ends. This CDR3 has 13 residues. CDR3 DNA: TGTGCCAGCAGTTTCACGGGGAACACTGAAGCTTTCTTT. This sequence encodes CASSFTGNTEAFF.

This clonotype was observed many times. V usage is TRBV29-1 and J usage is TRBJ2-3, with D possibly matching TRBD2 (5 bases). Trimming took off 3 bases at V and 2 bases at J, with 9 bases between the two ends. From germline, CDR1 is SQVTM and CDR2 ANQGSEA. The CDR3 sequence is 13 residues long. The CDR3 reads CSVDLRVTDTQYF. As DNA, the CDR3 is TGCAGCGTTGACCTGCGGGTCACAGATACGCAGTATTTT.

The CDR3 nucleotides read TGTGCCAGCAGCCATTCAACGCCCCCCGGGACTAGCGGGTTCAATGAGCAGTTCTTC. Translating gives CASSHSTPPGTSGFNEQFF. The rearrangement joins TRBV9 to TRBJ2-1; TRBD2 matches 12 bases. V was pared by 4 bases and J by 6 bases, with 17 bases of the junction left unmatched. Looked up from germline, CDR1 is SGDLS and CDR2 is YYNGEE. The CDR3 loop spans 19 amino acids.

As to this clonotype: A far larger clone is only one base removed, so a read error is likely. This chain links TRBV6-2 or TRBV6-3 with TRBJ2-5; D remains ambiguous. The V end was cut by 0 bases, the J end by 11 bases, with 19 bases between. CDR1 and CDR2 from the germline V gene are MNHEY and SVGEGT. This CDR3 region has 15 residues. The CDR3 is CASSYSRKAISEQYF. The CDR3, as DNA: TGTGCCAGCAGTTACTCGAGAAAGGCGATCAGTGAGCAGTACTTC.

Many counts were recorded for this clonotype. The J gene is TRBJ1-5, the V gene TRBV2; D is undetermined. The germline V gene encodes CDR1 SNHLY and CDR2 FYNNEI. Trimming pared 3 bases from V and 4 bases from J, leaving 10 bases between. The CDR3 loop spans 14 amino acids. The DNA for the CDR3 is TGTGCCAGCAGTGATTTGTCGATAAATCAGCCCCAGCATTTT. It specifies CASSDLSINQPQHF.

The table lists this clonotype with many counts. The gene calls are TRBV20-1 and TRBJ2-1; TRBD2 matches at 8 bases. J gave up 0 bases and V 1 base, and 5 bases lay outside the gene matches. Germline V CDR1 and CDR2: DFQATT, SNEGSKA (reference sequence). The CDR3 is made up of 16 amino acids. CDR3 DNA sequence: TGCAGTGCTAGAGTAGTGGCGGGAGGCTCCTACAATGAGCAGTTCTTC. Its translation: CSARVVAGGSYNEQFF.

This clonotype was recorded many times. V is TRBV5-5 and J is TRBJ2-3; the D is unclear. The CDR3 has 12 residues. Germline-derived CDR1 and CDR2 are SGHKS and YYEKEE (reference sequence). The germline V and J ends were trimmed by 5 bases and 0 bases, with 4 bases remaining between them. The CDR3 DNA reads TGTGCCAGCAGTTACAGCACAGATACGCAGTATTTT. Translating it yields CASSYSTDTQYF.

This clonotype was counted many times. The CDR3 is CASSLADRVFRGYTF. CDR3 DNA: TGTGCCAGCAGTTTAGCCGACAGGGTGTTCCGTGGCTACACCTTC. The J gene is TRBJ1-2, the V gene TRBV12-3 or TRBV12-4; TRBD1 matches 7 bases. CDR3 length: 15 residues. The V gene end was trimmed by 0 bases and the J gene end by 7 bases; junction bases not matched to a gene: 8.